This T cell receptor (beta chain) came from a study of cytomegalovirus exposure and HLA in healthy donors. Study results and limitations: Roughly even sequencing depth across donors was the assumption behind the presence/absence analyses.

PCR primers comprised 60 Vbeta and 13 Jbeta primers. The assay was immunoSEQ multiplex PCR, and TCRdb's table has in-frame clones only and misses some. The sample yields 150,000 to 200,000 clones, under 70% seen once. After removal of 6 bases from V and 3 bases from J, the junction contained 11 bases not matched to a gene. This CDR3 is 16 amino acids long. The germline gives CDR1 SNHLY, CDR2 FYNNEI. Remarks on this clone: The antigen remains unidentified.

The source of this sequence is a young man in good health and CMV-seropositive. The genes are TRBV2 and TRBJ1-5; TRBD1 matches 7 bases. The sample comprised PBMCs. CDR3 sequence reads: CASRASKGTVNQPQHF. CDR3 nucleotides: TGTGCCAGCAGGGCATCAAAAGGGACAGTCAATCAGCCCCAGCATTTT.